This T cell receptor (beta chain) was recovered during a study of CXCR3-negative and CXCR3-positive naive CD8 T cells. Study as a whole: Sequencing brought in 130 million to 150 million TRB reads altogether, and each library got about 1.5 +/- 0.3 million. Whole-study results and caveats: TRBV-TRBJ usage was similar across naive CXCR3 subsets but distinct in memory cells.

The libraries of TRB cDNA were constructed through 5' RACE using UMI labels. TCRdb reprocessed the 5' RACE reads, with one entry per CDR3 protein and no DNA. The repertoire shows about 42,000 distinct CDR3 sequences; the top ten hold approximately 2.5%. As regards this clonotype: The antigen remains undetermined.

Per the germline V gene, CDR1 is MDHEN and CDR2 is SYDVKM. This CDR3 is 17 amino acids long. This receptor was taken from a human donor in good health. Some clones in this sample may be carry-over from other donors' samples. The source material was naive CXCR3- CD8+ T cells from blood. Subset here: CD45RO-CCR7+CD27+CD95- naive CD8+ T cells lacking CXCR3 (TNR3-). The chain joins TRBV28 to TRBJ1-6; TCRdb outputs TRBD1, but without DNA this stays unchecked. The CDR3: CASSSDRAGAYNSPLHF.